These 12 T cell receptor beta chains share one sample of origin, sequenced in a study of T cell changes during pregnancy in multiple sclerosis. Generated by immunoSEQ multiplex PCR, the TCRdb table keeps only in-frame clones and is missing some. The repertoire includes under 70,000 clones, about 89% of them detected once, and about 0.49% sits in the top ten. The specimen comprised CD4+ T cells from peripheral blood mononuclear cells, sampled after pregnancy. The receptors originated from a female donor in good health, enrolled as a control in a pregnancy study.

This rearrangement joins TRBV15 to TRBJ2-5; TRBD2 agrees at 7 bases. V was clipped by 1 base and J by 0 bases; unmatched bases: 8. The CDR3 is 17 amino acids. Germline CDR1 and CDR2: LNHNV and YYDKDF (reference sequence). CDR3 DNA sequence: TGTGCCACCAGCAGAGGGGGATGGGGAGGGAACCAAGAGACCCAGTACTTC. Its translation is CATSRGGWGGNQETQYF.

This chain joins TRBV18 and TRBJ2-7; D might be TRBD2 (6 bases). CDR1 and CDR2 from the germline V gene are KGHSH and LQKENI. Deletions cut 3 bases from V and 0 bases from J, with 12 bases between. The CDR3 runs to 15 residues. CDR3 sequence reads: CASSPGGDLSYEQYF. The CDR3 region has the DNA TGTGCCAGCTCACCTGGAGGGGACCTCTCCTACGAGCAGTACTTC.

The chain joins TRBV19 to TRBJ1-5; D may be TRBD1 (6 bases). This CDR3 has 15 residues. The V gene lost 9 bases and the J gene lost 0 bases, with 15 bases spanning the gap. The germline V gene has CDR1 LNHDA and CDR2 SQIVND (reference sequence). The CDR3 DNA reads as TGTGCCAGCGACGCCGGACAGATTAGCAATCAGCCCCAGCATTTT. Translating gives CASDAGQISNQPQHF.

This clone was counted a few times. The sample has other DNA sequences that encode this CDR3 too. The chain uses TRBV19 and TRBJ1-1; TRBD1 matches 9 bases. Germline CDR1 and CDR2: LNHDA and SQIVND (reference sequence). The CDR3 length is 13 residues. Trimming took 3 bases from V and 5 from J; bases not matched to a gene: 1. CDR3: CASSIDRGTEAFF. The CDR3 coding sequence is TGTGCCAGTAGTATCGACAGGGGGACTGAAGCTTTCTTT.

With respect to this clone: Other DNA sequences of this sample code for an identical CDR3. The CDR3 sequence is CAWSGLSTYGYTF. The CDR3 nucleotides read TGTGCCTGGTCAGGGCTTTCCACCTATGGCTACACCTTC. The rearrangement joins TRBV30 to TRBJ1-2, with D possibly TRBD1 on 5 matching bases. The CDR3 extends over 13 amino acids. V shed 5 bases and J shed 4 bases, with 14 bases lying between them. Germline values: CDR1 GTSNPN, CDR2 SVGIG (reference sequence).

The chain recombines TRBV18 with TRBJ2-2; the D is unclear. Germline V CDR1 and CDR2: KGHSH, LQKENI. This CDR3 has 15 amino acids. Trimming cost V 2 bases and J 3 bases, with 10 bases left between them. In DNA, the CDR3 is TGTGCCAGCTCACCAGGTAGCCTAGACACCGGGGAGCTGTTTTTT. Amino acid sequence: CASSPGSLDTGELFF.

The V call is TRBV29-1, the J call TRBJ1-1; 8 bases are shared with TRBD1. The germline V gene has CDR1 SQVTM and CDR2 ANQGSEA. The CDR3 totals 14 residues. V shed 5 bases and J 2 bases; nucleotides not matched to a gene: 7. The CDR3 DNA follows: TGCAGCGTTCACGTGACAGGGGCTAACACTGAAGCTTTCTTT. Its translation is CSVHVTGANTEAFF.

This chain joins TRBV6-1 and TRBJ2-7; D is unclear. V was pared by 2 bases and J by 3 bases, with 11 bases between. The CDR3 runs 14 residues. Per the germline V gene, CDR1 is MNHNS and CDR2 is SASEGT. CDR3 amino acids: CASSESGRHYEQYF. As DNA, the CDR3 is TGTGCCAGCAGTGAAAGTGGGCGCCACTACGAGCAGTACTTC.

V and J are TRBV29-1 and TRBJ2-7; 10 bases align to TRBD1. The ends lost 5 bases at V and 7 bases at J; junction bases unmatched: 8. From germline, CDR1 is SQVTM and CDR2 ANQGSEA. The CDR3 spans 13 residues. The CDR3 reads CSVRGQGLREQYF. CDR3 nucleotides: TGCAGCGTTAGGGGACAGGGGCTAAGGGAGCAGTACTTC.

The chain employs TRBV7-8 and TRBJ1-3; D gene uncertain. The CDR3 loop spans 14 amino acids. Looked up from germline, CDR1 is SGHVS and CDR2 is FQNEAQ. Deletions cut 2 bases from V and 0 bases from J, with 5 bases between. As DNA, the CDR3 is TGTGCCAGCAGCTTACGCGGCTCTGGAAACACCATATATTTT. It encodes CASSLRGSGNTIYF.

The V call is TRBV5-4, the J call TRBJ1-1; a possible D gene is TRBD1 (6 bases). The germline V gene encodes CDR1 SGHNT and CDR2 YYREEE (reference sequence). V was pared by 0 bases and J by 4 bases, with 10 bases between. The CDR3 has 14 amino acids. CDR3 in amino acids: CASSLDRGITEAFF. CDR3 coding DNA: TGTGCCAGCAGCTTGGATAGGGGGATCACTGAAGCTTTCTTT.

This clone was picked up one time. V is TRBV5-4 and J is TRBJ2-7, with D possibly matching TRBD2 (6 bases). Deletions cut 3 bases from V and 7 bases from J, with 17 bases between. The CDR3 loop spans 14 amino acids. In germline, CDR1 is SGHNT, CDR2 YYREEE (reference sequence). The CDR3 bases are TGTGCCAGCAGCTCTTACCGGGACGGGAGAGAGCAGTACTTC. The encoded protein is CASSSYRDGREQYF.